This entry lists 29 T cell receptor beta chains sequenced from one sample in a study of blood T cell repertoires in COVID-19. Using immunoSEQ multiplex PCR, the repertoire was profiled, and TCRdb retains in-frame clones only, with some absent. The table records fewer than 20,000 clones, over 80% of them present only once. The sequencing input was peripheral blood. The receptors stem from a human donor in a cohort sampled during active COVID-19. The donor label of this sample is uncertain.

The chain joins TRBV6-5 to TRBJ1-3; TRBD1 matches 10 bases. Germline V gene lookup returns CDR1 MNHEY and CDR2 SVGAGI. J was trimmed by 7 bases and V by 7 bases; bases with no gene match: 10. The CDR3 has 15 amino acids. CDR3 loop: CASTEDRGYYNTIYF. As DNA, the CDR3 is TGTGCCAGCACCGAGGACAGGGGGTACTATAACACCATATATTTT.

This CDR3 is CSVTTSGTYEQYF. The CDR3 DNA reads as TGCAGCGTAACGACTAGCGGGACCTACGAGCAGTACTTC. The rearrangement joins TRBV29-1 to TRBJ2-7; TRBD2 agrees at 11 bases. CDR3 length equals 13 residues. V dropped 6 bases and J dropped 2; count of bases not matched to a gene: 3. Germline loops: CDR1 SQVTM, CDR2 ANQGSEA.

The rearrangement uses TRBV7-3 and TRBJ2-3, with 8 positions matching TRBD2. The CDR3 runs 12 residues. Germline values: CDR1 SGHTA, CDR2 FQGTGA. The V gene end was trimmed by 3 bases and the J gene end by 8 bases; junction bases not matched to a gene: 1. The CDR3 spells CASSFGRGTQYF. The CDR3 nucleotides are TGTGCCAGCAGCTTCGGGAGGGGTACGCAGTATTTT.

This clone was counted only a few times. The V call is TRBV30, the J call TRBJ2-2, with TRBD2 matching over 10 bases. With 3 bases clipped from V and 8 bases from J, the junction kept 12 bases outside the gene matches. The CDR3 runs 16 residues. Germline V CDR1 and CDR2: GTSNPN, SVGIG (reference sequence). CDR3 amino acids: CAWSQPSGSQGGELFF. The CDR3 DNA is TGTGCCTGGAGCCAACCTAGCGGGAGCCAGGGTGGGGAGCTGTTTTTT.

The gene calls are TRBV6-5 and TRBJ2-1, with TRBD1 matching over 7 bases. Looked up from germline, CDR1 is MNHEY and CDR2 is SVGAGI. The V gene end was trimmed by 5 bases and the J gene end by 2 bases; junction bases not matched to a gene: 3. The CDR3 contains 14 residues. CDR3 region: CASSPGQPYNEQFF. CDR3 sequence (DNA): TGTGCCAGCAGTCCGGGACAGCCCTACAATGAGCAGTTCTTC.

In its sample, this clone was seen a few times. The genes are TRBV18 and TRBJ1-5; D unclear. CDR1 KGHSH and CDR2 LQKENI come from the germline V gene. The V and J ends lost 6 bases and 0 bases respectively, with 12 bases between them. This CDR3 has 15 amino acids. Here the CDR3 reads CASSPGDYSNQPQHF. CDR3 nucleotides: TGTGCCAGCTCTCCAGGAGACTATAGCAATCAGCCCCAGCATTTT.

This chain connects TRBV27 to TRBJ1-1, with 9 bases matching TRBD1. V was clipped by 5 bases and J by 4 bases; unmatched bases: 5. The CDR3 has 14 amino acids. The germline V gene encodes CDR1 MNHEY and CDR2 SMNVEV (reference sequence). Written as DNA, the CDR3 is TGTGCCAGCAGTGCGGACAGGGGCGGCACTGAAGCTTTCTTT. Translated: CASSADRGGTEAFF.

The V gene is TRBV9, the J gene TRBJ2-7; 8 bases are a match to TRBD2. CDR1 is SGDLS, CDR2 YYNGEE, per germline. The length of the CDR3 is 15 residues. With V trimmed by 4 bases and J by 7 bases, 13 bases remained unmatched. CDR3 residues: CASSSGASGSGEQYF. CDR3 sequence (DNA): TGTGCCAGCAGCTCTGGGGCCAGCGGGAGTGGTGAGCAGTACTTC. The whole variable domain, filled in from reference TRBV9 and TRBJ2-7, reads DSGVTQTPKHLITATGQRVTLRCSPRSGDLSVYWYQQSLDQGLQFLIQYYNGEERAKGNILERFSAQQFPDLHSELNLSSLELGDSALYFCASSSGASGSGEQYFGPGTRLTVT.

The CDR3: CASSTRLAGGDTQYF. CDR3 in DNA: TGTGCCAGCAGCACCCGACTAGCGGGAGGAGATACGCAGTATTTT. The chain uses TRBV11-3 and TRBJ2-3; 13 nucleotides agree with TRBD2. The germline CDR1 and CDR2 sequences are SGHNT and YENEEA. V gave up 5 bases and J gave up 5 bases; unmatched junction bases: 4. The CDR3 spans 15 residues.

This clone has more than one count but fewer than ten. The chain couples TRBV4-2 to TRBJ1-4; D is possibly TRBD1 (5 bases). The germline gives CDR1 LGHNA, CDR2 YNFKEQ. The CDR3 extends over 15 amino acids. The V end lost 4 bases, the J end lost 4 bases, and 13 bases lay between the germline ends. The CDR3 DNA follows: TGTGCCAGCAGCCTGGGAGTGGGGGGTAATGAAAAACTGTTTTTT. Its translation: CASSLGVGGNEKLFF.

The chain joins TRBV5-4 to TRBJ1-2, with a possible D match to TRBD1 (5 bases). The CDR3 is 12 amino acids. V lost 4 bases and J lost 8, with 12 bases in between. Looked up from germline, CDR1 is SGHNT and CDR2 is YYREEE (reference sequence). DNA of the CDR3: TGTGCCAGCAGCGACAGAGACCTGGGCTACACCTTC. Protein sequence: CASSDRDLGYTF.

CDR3 DNA: TGTGCCAGCACTCAGGGGACTGGAAACACCATATATTTT. Protein product: CASTQGTGNTIYF. The chain recombines TRBV6-5 with TRBJ1-3; TRBD1 is a possible D gene (6 bases). Trimming took off 7 bases at V and 2 bases at J, with 9 bases between the two ends. Germline V gene sequence: CDR1 MNHEY, CDR2 SVGAGI. This CDR3 is 13 amino acids long.

The chain links TRBV5-1 to TRBJ2-1; TRBD2 agrees at 9 bases. V shed 0 bases and J 8 bases; nucleotides not matched to a gene: 6. The germline CDR1 and CDR2 sequences are SGHRS and YFSETQ. The CDR3 consists of 15 residues. CDR3 nucleotide sequence: TGCGCCAGCAGCTTGGTCCCTAGCGGGGTTTATGAGCAGTTCTTC. Translation gives CASSLVPSGVYEQFF.

The V and J genes are TRBV10-1 and TRBJ2-7, with TRBD1 identical over 8 bases. Trimming took 3 bases from V and 6 from J; bases not matched to a gene: 1. The length of the CDR3 is 12 residues. The germline CDR1 and CDR2 sequences are WNHNN and SYGVQD (reference sequence). The CDR3 loop is CASSETGGEQYF. CDR3 sequence (DNA): TGCGCCAGCAGTGAAACAGGGGGCGAGCAGTACTTC.

In regard to this clone: A read error may account for a junction end that differs from germline. The rearrangement uses TRBV7-2 and TRBJ2-7; D may be TRBD1 (6 bases). The CDR3 is 12 residues long. CDR1 is SGHTA and CDR2 is FQGNSA in the germline V gene. The CDR3 DNA reads as TGTGCCAGCAGCTTAGCACCCGACAGGCTGTCTTTC. Amino acid sequence: CASSLAPDRLSF.

This chain joins TRBV10-2 and TRBJ2-7; 9 bases are shared with TRBD1. Unmatched junction bases numbered 3, after V lost 6 bases and J lost 3 bases. CDR3 length equals 13 residues. In germline, CDR1 is WSHSY, CDR2 SAAADI. The CDR3 loop is CASRGTGSYEQYF. The DNA for the CDR3 is TGCGCCAGCAGAGGGACAGGGAGCTACGAGCAGTACTTC.

The genes are TRBV5-1 and TRBJ2-1, with 9 nucleotides matching TRBD2. The J segment lost 8 bases and the V segment lost 6 bases, leaving 9 bases of the junction unmatched. The length of the CDR3 is 14 residues. Germline CDR1 is SGHRS and CDR2 is YFSETQ. In DNA, the CDR3 is TGCGCCAGCACCACTGTAGCGGGAGCTTATGAGCAGTTCTTC. Protein: CASTTVAGAYEQFF. The whole variable domain, remainder taken from reference TRBV5-1 and TRBJ2-1, is KAGVTQTPRYLIKTRGQQVTLSCSPISGHRSVSWYQQTPGQGLQFLFEYFSETQRNKGNFPGRFSGRQFSNSRSEMNVSTLELGDSALYLCASTTVAGAYEQFFGPGTRLTVL.

V usage is TRBV10-1 and J usage is TRBJ2-5; maybe TRBD1 (6 bases). V lost 0 bases and J 5 bases, leaving 13 bases between the germline ends. The CDR3 runs to 15 residues. CDR1 and CDR2 (germline): WNHNN, SYGVQD (reference sequence). CDR3 region: CASSESSQGRETQYF. In DNA form, the CDR3 reads TGCGCCAGCAGTGAGTCAAGTCAGGGGCGGGAGACCCAGTACTTC.

The CDR3 here is CASSPTRGKAAQFF. The CDR3 DNA reads as TGTGCCAGCAGCCCCACAAGGGGAAAGGCGGCGCAGTTCTTC. The chain joins TRBV3-1 (or the pseudogene TRBV3-2) to TRBJ2-1, with D perhaps matching TRBD1 (5 bases). This CDR3 comprises 14 residues. CDR1 is LGHDT and CDR2 is YNNKEL in the germline V gene (reference sequence). V was trimmed by 4 bases and J by 12 bases, leaving 19 bases between them.

V gene TRBV6-5 combines with J gene TRBJ2-1; 11 nucleotides line up with TRBD1. The V and J ends lost 6 bases and 5 bases, in that order; junction bases with no gene match: 6. This CDR3 region has 15 residues. Germline V CDR1 and CDR2: MNHEY, SVGAGI. DNA of the CDR3: TGTGCCAGCAGGTCCGGGACAGGGGGGAACAATGAGCAGTTCTTC. Protein sequence: CASRSGTGGNNEQFF.

This clone turned up a few times. Other DNA sequences in the sample encode the same CDR3. This chain connects TRBV6-6 to TRBJ1-1, with TRBD1 as a possible D gene (6 bases). The CDR3 runs to 13 residues. Between the trimmed V and J ends, which lost 2 bases and 7 bases, there was a span of 11 bases. CDR1 and CDR2 from the germline V gene are MNHNY and SVGAGI (reference sequence). Here the CDR3 reads CASSYPDRYEAFF. The DNA for the CDR3 is TGTGCCAGCAGTTACCCCGACAGGTATGAAGCTTTCTTT.

The CDR3: CAGTGTAYGYTF. The CDR3 DNA reads TGTGCCGGAACCGGGACAGCGTATGGCTACACCTTC. The chain links TRBV30 to TRBJ1-2, with 7 bases aligning to TRBD1. The CDR3 runs to 12 residues. The V segment lost 8 bases and the J segment 5 bases; nucleotides outside the gene matches: 8. Germline CDR1 is GTSNPN and CDR2 is SVGIG (reference sequence).

This chain joins TRBV7-8 and TRBJ2-1; possible D gene TRBD1, 6 bases. The CDR3 is made up of 15 amino acids. The germline gives CDR1 SGHVS, CDR2 FQNEAQ. V was clipped by 5 bases and J by 6 bases, with 17 bases between them. CDR3 nucleotides: TGTGCCAGCAGCCGCGGACAGCTGTCGGCCAATGAGCAGTTCTTC. Residues: CASSRGQLSANEQFF. The complete variable domain, with remaining parts taken from reference TRBV7-8 and TRBJ2-1, reads GAGVSQSPRYKVAKRGQDVALRCDPISGHVSLFWYQQALGQGPEFLTYFQNEAQLDKSGLPSDRFFAERPEGSVSTLKIQRTQQEDSAVYLCASSRGQLSANEQFFGPGTRLTVL.

V usage is TRBV27 and J usage is TRBJ1-2, with D possibly TRBD1 on 5 matching bases. From germline, CDR1 is MNHEY and CDR2 SMNVEV (reference sequence). CDR3 length: 15 amino acids. V was trimmed by 5 bases and J by 2 bases, leaving 15 bases between them. The CDR3 spells CASSPRTGLNYGYTF. CDR3 DNA sequence: TGTGCCAGCAGTCCCCGGACGGGACTGAACTATGGCTACACCTTC.

The chain carries TRBV19 and TRBJ2-1, with 12 bases matching TRBD2. V shed 2 bases and J 7 bases; nucleotides not matched to a gene: 3. CDR3 length equals 15 residues. The V gene's germline CDR1 is LNHDA and CDR2 SQIVND (reference sequence). CDR3 residues: CASSIRLAGVNEQFF. CDR3 coding DNA: TGTGCCAGTAGTATAAGACTAGCGGGAGTTAATGAGCAGTTCTTC.

This clone appeared a few times. This rearrangement joins TRBV7-9 to TRBJ1-2; D may be TRBD1 (6 bases). CDR3 size: 16 residues. With 5 bases removed from V and 0 bases from J, the gap between germline ends came to 16 bases. Germline CDR1 and CDR2: SEHNR and FQNEAQ (reference sequence). CDR3 region: CASSPGAGASNYGYTF. The CDR3 DNA is TGTGCCAGCAGCCCAGGGGCTGGCGCCTCTAACTATGGCTACACCTTC.

This rearrangement joins TRBV12-3 or TRBV12-4 to TRBJ2-7, with 8 bases lining up with TRBD2. This CDR3 is built from 13 residues. The trim removed 3 bases at V and 10 bases at J, leaving 8 bases unmatched. This CDR3 reads CASSFGESGSQYF. CDR3 nucleotide sequence: TGTGCCAGCAGTTTCGGGGAAAGCGGGAGTCAGTACTTC.

The V and J genes are TRBV6-2 or TRBV6-3 and TRBJ2-1; TRBD1 aligns across 10 bases. The CDR3 runs to 15 residues. CDR1 MNHEY and CDR2 SVGEGT come from the germline V gene. The V segment lost 5 bases and the J segment 4 bases; nucleotides outside the gene matches: 5. This CDR3 is CASSRRDRGYNEQFF. The CDR3 DNA sequence: TGTGCCAGCAGTCGCCGGGACAGGGGATACAATGAGCAGTTCTTC.

This sequence joins TRBV4-1 and TRBJ1-4; D is undetermined. Trimming took off 5 bases at V and 6 bases at J, with 10 bases between the two ends. CDR3 size: 13 residues. Germline CDR1 reads MGHRA; CDR2 reads YSYEKL. The CDR3 region is CASSFRRDEKLFF. CDR3 sequence (DNA): TGCGCCAGCAGCTTCAGGCGGGATGAAAAACTGTTTTTT.